This T cell receptor beta chain comes out of a study of CD8 T cells in ankylosing spondylitis (dated by TCRdb to the late 2010s). For the study in its entirety: The study profiled T cell receptor beta repertoires in healthy donors and ankylosing spondylitis patients to find disease-linked TCR variants. Peripheral blood was sampled, and synovial fluid was also collected from ankylosing spondylitis patients. The full study cohort comprised 25 ankylosing spondylitis patients and approximately 100 healthy donors.

Inclusive of the bounding cysteine and phenylalanine, the CDR3 is 13 residues long. The sequence is cut down to CDR3 DNA, 39 bases in frame from base 1. V is cut by 0 bases and J by 10 bases, and the space between the germline ends is 10 bases. The full study reports these points: The disease-linked clones were reported to be significantly enriched in matched synovial fluid samples from ankylosing spondylitis patients. Blood from ankylosing spondylitis patients appeared to be characterized by a TCR beta motif made up of about 8 highly homologous amino acid variants. Some motif variants were previously reported in synovial fluid and blood of reactive arthritis patients, suggesting common disease-initiation mechanisms. In peripheral blood, the disease-linked clones were found at relatively low frequencies and had a CD8+ phenotype.

This clonotype has only a few counts. This receptor's antigen is unknown. Qualities for individual bases were not recorded, and no much larger clone is one base off. TCRdb shows the sequencer as Illumina HiSeq 2500. Quantitative 5'-RACE with molecular barcodes was used to prepare TCR beta libraries. The original pipeline was this. A new computational method, built on a probabilistic model of VDJ rearrangement, was used to identify disease-linked TCR variants. TCRdb applied fastp at Q25 and MiXCR to the public reads, then kept only in-frame beta chains. For every CDR3 protein sequence, its rows merge into one entry that carries the most common genes and DNA. The V and J calls, along with clone size, are taken from TCRdb and not from the paper's own processing. Here the sample has under 950,000 distinct CDR3 sequences; around a fifth occur a single time. In total, the top ten clones hold about 19% of the sample.

The source material was blood, either unsorted or a sorted T cell fraction (not recorded which). This chain is built from TRBV12-3 or TRBV12-4 and TRBJ2-1; 5 matching bases give a weak D call of TRBD2. This receptor was identified in a male donor with ankylosing spondylitis. The CDR3 sequence is CASSLARVQEQFF. The DNA sequence is as follows: TGTGCCAGCAGTTTAGCGCGGGTGCAGGAGCAGTTCTTC.